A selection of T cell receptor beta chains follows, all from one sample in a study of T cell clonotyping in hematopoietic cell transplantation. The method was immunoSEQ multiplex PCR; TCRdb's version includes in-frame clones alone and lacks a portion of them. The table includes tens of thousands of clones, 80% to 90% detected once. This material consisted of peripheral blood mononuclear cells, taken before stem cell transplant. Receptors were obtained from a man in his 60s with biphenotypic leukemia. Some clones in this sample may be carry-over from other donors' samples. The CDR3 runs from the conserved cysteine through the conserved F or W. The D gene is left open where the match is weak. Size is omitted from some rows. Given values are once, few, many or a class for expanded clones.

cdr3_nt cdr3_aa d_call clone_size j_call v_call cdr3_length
TGTGCCAGTCTTGGGCCCGGTGAAAAACTGTTTTTT CASLGPGEKLFF NA NA TRBJ1-4 TRBV19 12
TGTGCCAGCAGCCCTCGACGGGTTAGCACAGATACGCAGTATTTT CASSPRRVSTDTQYF NA few TRBJ2-3 TRBV11-2 15
TGTGCCAGCAGCAAGACAGGGAACCTCCAAAACATTCAGTACTTC CASSKTGNLQNIQYF TRBD1 NA TRBJ2-4 TRBV6-1 15
TGTGCCAGCAGTGTCGGGACATCGGAAGGCTCACCCCTCCACTTT CASSVGTSEGSPLHF NA NA TRBJ1-6 TRBV2 15
TGTGCCAGCAGTTCCGGGACGAGGGATACGCAGTATTTT CASSSGTRDTQYF NA NA TRBJ2-3 TRBV28 13
TGTGCCAGCTCACCACTGGGGGCTCCTAACTATGGCTACACCTTC CASSPLGAPNYGYTF NA NA TRBJ1-2 TRBV18 15
TGTGCCAGCAGACAGGCTTACAATCAGCCCCAGCATTTT CASRQAYNQPQHF NA NA TRBJ1-5 TRBV27 13
TGTGCCAGTGGGCGGGAGAATCAGCCCCAGCATTTT CASGRENQPQHF NA NA TRBJ1-5 TRBV19 12
TGTGCCAGCAGTCCCAGATACATGCGTGGGGCCCAGTACTTC CASSPRYMRGAQYF NA NA TRBJ2-5 TRBV28 14
TGTGCCTGGAGTGTCCTAGGGTTAGGTGTCAATCAGCCCCAGCATTTT CAWSVLGLGVNQPQHF NA NA TRBJ1-5 TRBV30 16
TGTGCCTTAGCGGGGAGTAACTATGGCTACACCTTC CALAGSNYGYTF NA NA TRBJ1-2 TRBV30 12
TGTGCCAGTAGGGAGGGTGTCAGGGATGGCTACACCTTC CASREGVRDGYTF NA NA TRBJ1-2 TRBV19 13
TGCGCCAGCAGCTTGGTAGACAGCCAAGAGACCCAGTACTTC CASSLVDSQETQYF NA NA TRBJ2-5 TRBV5-1 14
TGTGCCAGCCGAAAAACCTCGGAACCTTCGGGCTATGGCTACACCTTC CASRKTSEPSGYGYTF NA NA TRBJ1-2 TRBV7-2 16
TGTGCCAGCAGCGGGGCTGCCGAGCAGTACTTC CASSGAAEQYF NA NA TRBJ2-7 TRBV7-8 11
TGTGCCAGCAGTATCGGGACAGGGCTTTATGGCTACACCTTC CASSIGTGLYGYTF TRBD1 NA TRBJ1-2 TRBV28 14
TGTGCCAGCAGTTGGGCAACGAACACCGGGGAGCTGTTTTTT CASSWATNTGELFF NA once TRBJ2-2 TRBV6-6 14
TGTGCCAGCAGATACGGGGTAACAGGGGGCGCTTATGGCTACACCTTC CASRYGVTGGAYGYTF TRBD1 NA TRBJ1-2 TRBV7-9 16
TGCAGCGTTGAAGACGGGTTTATGAACACTGAAGCTTTCTTT CSVEDGFMNTEAFF NA NA TRBJ1-1 TRBV29-1 14
TGTGCCAGCGCTCGGACTAGCGGCACCGGGGAGCTGTTTTTT CASARTSGTGELFF TRBD2 NA TRBJ2-2 TRBV25-1 14
TGCAGCGTTGAATTAGCGACAGGGGACAGCGGGGAGCTGTTTTTT CSVELATGDSGELFF TRBD1 few TRBJ2-2 TRBV29-1 15
TGTGCCAGCAGTTTTTCCGACTACGAGCAGTACTTC CASSFSDYEQYF NA NA TRBJ2-7 TRBV28 12
TGTGCCAGCAGTGACTTCACAGGGGATGCTTTCTTT CASSDFTGDAFF TRBD1 NA TRBJ1-1 TRBV6-1 12
TGTGCCAGCAGCTTGGGGACTAGCGGGAGTATAGATACGCAGTATTTT CASSLGTSGSIDTQYF TRBD2 NA TRBJ2-3 TRBV5-6 16
TGTGCCAGCAGCTACGCCCGGGACAGGGGAAGCGACGAGCAGTACTTC CASSYARDRGSDEQYF TRBD1 NA TRBJ2-7 TRBV27 16
TGCGCCAGCAGCCCTGATGCCTCCTACGAGCAGTACTTC CASSPDASYEQYF NA NA TRBJ2-7 TRBV5-1 13
TGTGCCAGCAGACCGAGGACTACTAGCTCCTACAATGAGCAGTTCTTC CASRPRTTSSYNEQFF NA NA TRBJ2-1 TRBV7-9 16
TGTGCCAGCAGTTTAAGGTCCGAAAAGGGCTATGGCTACACCTTC CASSLRSEKGYGYTF NA once TRBJ1-2 TRBV27 15
TGTGCCAGCAGCGTAGACCCCAGGGAGCAGCCCCAGCATTTT CASSVDPREQPQHF NA NA TRBJ1-5 TRBV9 14
TGTGCCAGTAGTAAAGGGGAAGCGCGCGGCTACACCTTC CASSKGEARGYTF NA NA TRBJ1-2 TRBV19 13
TGTGCCAGCAGCGGCGGGGATTCTTCCTACGAGCAGTACTTC CASSGGDSSYEQYF NA NA TRBJ2-7 TRBV7-8 14
TGTGCCAGCAGTTCAGGGGTTTATGAAAAACTGTTTTTT CASSSGVYEKLFF NA NA TRBJ1-4 TRBV27 13
TGTGCCAGCAGGCCAGGAATAAACACCGGGGAGCTGTTTTTT CASRPGINTGELFF NA NA TRBJ2-2 TRBV2 14
TGTGCCAGCAGTGGGGGACTGTACGCCTACGAGCAGTACTTC CASSGGLYAYEQYF NA NA TRBJ2-7 TRBV7-9 14
TGCGCCAGCAGCGAGCACCGACCGCATAACTATGGCTACACCTTC CASSEHRPHNYGYTF NA few TRBJ1-2 TRBV10-1 15
TGTGCCAGTAGTATACGAGACACCCGGGGAATGATGGTCTATGGCTACACCTTC CASSIRDTRGMMVYGYTF NA NA TRBJ1-2 TRBV19 18
TGCGCCAGCAGCTTGGGCGGCGGGAGAACCACCGGGGAGCTGTTTTTT CASSLGGGRTTGELFF TRBD2 NA TRBJ2-2 TRBV5-1 16
TGTGCCAGCAGTTACGATGGAGGTACGCAGTATTTT CASSYDGGTQYF NA NA TRBJ2-3 TRBV6-5 12
TGTGCCAGCGGGGAAGGAAGGGGAGTATCGACAGATACGCAGTATTTT CASGEGRGVSTDTQYF NA NA TRBJ2-3 TRBV19 16
TGTGCCAGCTCACCAGCAGTCGTGAGCTCCTACGAGCAGTACTTC CASSPAVVSSYEQYF NA few TRBJ2-7 TRBV18 15
TGTGCCAGCAGCCAGGGGCCGGGGGAAAAACTGTTTTTT CASSQGPGEKLFF NA NA TRBJ1-4 TRBV7-3 13
TGTGCCAGCAGCGACCAACAGGGGCGGGACGGCGAAGAGACCCAGTACTTC CASSDQQGRDGEETQYF NA NA TRBJ2-5 TRBV5-4 17
TGCGCCAGCAGCTTGGGCGCTAGCCGTGACACAGATACGCAGTATTTT CASSLGASRDTDTQYF NA NA TRBJ2-3 TRBV5-1 16
TGTGCCAGCAGTCTAAGGGGGTGGGGTGGCGCCTACGAGCAGTACTTC CASSLRGWGGAYEQYF NA NA TRBJ2-7 TRBV27 16
TGTGCCAGCTCACCACAGTACGCATCCTACGAGCAGTACTTC CASSPQYASYEQYF NA NA TRBJ2-7 TRBV18 14
TGTGCCAGCAGTTCGACGGCCCGGACTGAAGCTTTCTTT CASSSTARTEAFF NA NA TRBJ1-1 TRBV27 13
TGTGCCAGCAGTTTCAGTTACGCGTATGAGCAGTTCTTC CASSFSYAYEQFF NA NA TRBJ2-1 TRBV27 13
TGTGCCAGCAGTAGCGGGAGAGCGCCGTCTTACGAGCAGTACTTC CASSSGRAPSYEQYF TRBD2 NA TRBJ2-7 TRBV28 15
TGTGCCAGCAGTGTTCGGGCCTCCTACGAGCAGTACTTC CASSVRASYEQYF NA NA TRBJ2-7 TRBV6-1 13
TGCACCAGCAGCCCCCGGGAGCAGTTCTTC CTSSPREQFF NA NA TRBJ2-1 TRBV1 10
TGTGCCAGCAGCTTATGGGGGGCGAAAGCTTTCTTT CASSLWGAKAFF NA NA TRBJ1-1 TRBV7-9 12
TGTGCCAGCAGCCCTCAAGGAACTAGCCGCACCACAGATACGCAGTATTTT CASSPQGTSRTTDTQYF NA NA TRBJ2-3 TRBV2 17
TGTGCCAGTAGTAATGGACAGGTTAACCACTACGAGCAGTACTTC CASSNGQVNHYEQYF TRBD1 few TRBJ2-7 TRBV19 15
TGTGCCAGCAATACCGGGACAGGGGGTTACGAGCAGTACTTC CASNTGTGGYEQYF TRBD1 few TRBJ2-7 TRBV2 14